The TCR beta chain described here comes from a study of blood T cell repertoires in COVID-19. Looking at the study overall: Italy, Spain and the United States were the sources of the convalescent and acute COVID-19 samples. In each case, the material was cDNA or gDNA derived from T cells, B-cell-depleted T cells, or PBMCs.

Original handling: The assay estimated nucleated cells by amplifying reference gene primers. The method was immunoSEQ multiplex PCR; TCRdb's version includes in-frame clones alone and lacks a portion of them. The DNA was the basis for D and trimming; V, J and clone size are from that table. The sample carries about 100,000 clones, over 80% recorded once. CDR1 and CDR2 from the germline V gene are SNHLY and FYNNEI. The V gene lost 5 bases and the J gene lost 0 bases, with 11 bases spanning the gap. This CDR3 is built from 15 residues. The receptor was derived from a woman aged 65 to 85 with acute or convalescent COVID-19. The sequenced sample consisted of peripheral blood. This chain connects TRBV2 to TRBJ2-1; D is possibly TRBD2 (6 bases). This chain's CDR3 is CASSTGGSSYNEQFF. Here the CDR3 DNA reads TGTGCCAGCAGTACAGGAGGGTCCTCCTACAATGAGCAGTTCTTC.